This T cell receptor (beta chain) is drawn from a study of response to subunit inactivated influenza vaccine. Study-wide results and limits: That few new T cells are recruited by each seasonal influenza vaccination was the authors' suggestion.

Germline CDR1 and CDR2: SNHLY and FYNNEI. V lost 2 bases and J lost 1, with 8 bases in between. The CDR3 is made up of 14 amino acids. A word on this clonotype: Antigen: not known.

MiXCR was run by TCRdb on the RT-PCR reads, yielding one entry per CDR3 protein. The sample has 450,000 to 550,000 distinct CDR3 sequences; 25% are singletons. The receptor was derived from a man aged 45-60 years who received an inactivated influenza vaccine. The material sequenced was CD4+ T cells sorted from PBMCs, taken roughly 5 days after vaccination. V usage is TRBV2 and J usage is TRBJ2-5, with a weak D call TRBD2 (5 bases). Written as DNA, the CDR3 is TGTGCCAGCAGTGAACTAGCCCTCCAAGAGACCCAGTACTTC. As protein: CASSELALQETQYF.